The 27 T cell receptor beta chains below all came from one sample that was sequenced in a study of T-cell memory formation after mild COVID-19. TCRdb redid the calling of the 5' RACE reads with MiXCR, one entry per CDR3 protein. The sample gives about 430,000 distinct CDR3 sequences, 18% of which show up once; around a fifth is in the top ten. The sequenced material came from PBMCs or a T cell subset sorted from them (not recorded which). The origin of the receptors is a man between 18 and 35 years old who had mild COVID-19 (a few samples of this study predate the infection). Cell type and time point are not known.

This clonotype was seen only once. Possible read error: a much larger clone is one base away. The CDR3 does not end in the conserved phenylalanine or tryptophan, so this is likely a read error. This chain uses TRBV12-3 or TRBV12-4 with TRBJ2-7, with no clear D. The CDR3 covers 13 residues. Trimming took 3 bases from V and 3 from J, leaving 9 bases between them. The CDR3, as DNA: TGTGCCAGCAGTTTCGGGCAGGACTACGAGCAGTACTCC. Translation: CASSFGQDYEQYS.

A word on this clonotype: An end of the junction does not agree with germline; a read error may underlie this. This chain links TRBV11-2 with TRBJ2-5; 9 nucleotides agree with TRBD2. CDR3 length: 18 residues. Looked up from germline, CDR1 is SGHAT and CDR2 is FQNNGV. The CDR3 DNA sequence: TGTGCCAGCAGCTTAGGTCTAGCGGGGACACATTACCACGAGACCCAGTACTTC. It encodes CASSLGLAGTHYHETQYF.

The V and J genes are TRBV5-1 and TRBJ2-1, with 9 bases identical to TRBD2. The V segment lost 5 bases and the J segment 0 bases; nucleotides outside the gene matches: 6. This CDR3 is built from 16 residues. Germline lookup yields CDR1 SGHRS and CDR2 YFSETQ. This chain's CDR3 is CASRASGGSSYNEQFF. CDR3 nucleotides: TGCGCCAGCAGGGCCAGCGGGGGGAGCTCCTACAATGAGCAGTTCTTC.

This chain joins TRBV20-1 and TRBJ1-2; D is uncertain. The length of the CDR3 is 11 residues. V gave up 4 bases and J gave up 8 bases, with 11 bases separating them. The V gene's germline CDR1 is DFQATT and CDR2 SNEGSKA (reference sequence). The CDR3, as DNA: TGCAGTGCTATGAGGGTCGACGGCTACACCTTC. The encoded protein is CSAMRVDGYTF.

This clonotype was seen a handful of times. V usage is TRBV29-1 and J usage is TRBJ2-3; 10 bases agree with TRBD2. The CDR3 is made up of 15 amino acids. The V gene end was trimmed by 6 bases and the J gene end by 0 bases; junction bases not matched to a gene: 6. Per the germline V gene, CDR1 is SQVTM and CDR2 is ANQGSEA. Here the CDR3 DNA reads TGCAGCGTGACTAGCGGGTCCTCTAGCACAGATACGCAGTATTTT. Encoded protein: CSVTSGSSSTDTQYF.

This sequence joins TRBV12-3 or TRBV12-4 and TRBJ2-2, with 12 bases lining up with TRBD2. CDR3 length: 16 residues. With 1 base clipped from V and 10 bases from J, the junction kept 7 bases outside the gene matches. The CDR3 region is CASSLGASGGDKELFF. CDR3 nucleotide sequence: TGTGCCAGCAGTTTAGGGGCTAGCGGGGGGGATAAGGAGCTGTTTTTT.

This clonotype was detected only a few times. Here the CDR3 reads CASSATTGEETQYF. CDR3 DNA sequence: TGCGCCAGCAGCGCTACTACAGGGGAAGAGACCCAGTACTTC. The chain is built from TRBV5-1 and TRBJ2-5; 7 bases agree with TRBD1. Germline V CDR1 and CDR2: SGHRS, YFSETQ. V was clipped by 4 bases and J by 3 bases; unmatched bases: 6. This CDR3 comprises 14 residues.

This clonotype was found a few times. This rearrangement joins TRBV10-3 to TRBJ2-3, with 10 bases that match TRBD1. Germline V gene sequence: CDR1 ENHRY, CDR2 SYGVKD. The CDR3 runs to 15 residues. J was trimmed by 1 base and V by 6 bases; bases with no gene match: 4. CDR3 nucleotide sequence: TGTGCCATCAGGAACGGACAGGGGGGCACAGATACGCAGTATTTT. This gives the protein CAIRNGQGGTDTQYF.

In its sample, this clonotype was seen a few times. The chain has TRBV6-5 and TRBJ2-7; D unresolved. The CDR3 sequence is 12 residues long. The germline CDR1 and CDR2 sequences are MNHEY and SVGAGI. The V and J ends lost 5 bases and 5 bases respectively, with 10 bases between them. CDR3 DNA sequence: TGTGCCAGCAGTCCCGGCGCCAACGAGCAGTACTTC. It translates to CASSPGANEQYF.

This sequence joins TRBV10-1 and TRBJ2-2; no clear D gene. Germline CDR1 is WNHNN and CDR2 is SYGVQD (reference sequence). Trimming removed 0 bases from V and 6 bases from J, with 5 bases in between. The CDR3 has 13 amino acids. The CDR3 nucleotides are TGCGCCAGCAGTGAGTCCTGGGCCGGGGAGCTGTTTTTT. It yields the protein CASSESWAGELFF.

The V gene is TRBV12-5, the J gene TRBJ1-1, with D maybe TRBD1 (6 bases). V lost 5 bases and J 11 bases, leaving 24 bases between the germline ends. CDR3 length: 15 amino acids. Germline V CDR1 and CDR2: LGHNT, FRNRAP. CDR3 sequence: CASGPWETGNFRAFF. In nucleotides, the CDR3 is TGTGCTAGTGGTCCCTGGGAAACAGGGAATTTCCGGGCTTTCTTT. Combining the CDR3 with reference TRBV12-5 and TRBJ1-1 gives the whole variable domain DARVTQTPRHKVTEMGQEVTMRCQPILGHNTVFWYRQTMMQGLELLAYFRNRAPLDDSGMPKDRFSAEMPDATLATLKIQPSEPRDSAVYFCASGPWETGNFRAFFGQGTRLTVV.

There are a few counts of this clonotype. The chain carries TRBV20-1 and TRBJ1-2, with 8 bases aligning to TRBD1. CDR1 and CDR2 from the germline V gene are DFQATT and SNEGSKA (reference sequence). V shed 6 bases and J 8 bases; nucleotides not matched to a gene: 14. The CDR3 extends over 14 amino acids. CDR3 bases: TGCAGTGCGTCCGGGACAGGTCTCGTGGGGGGCTACACCTTC. It translates to CSASGTGLVGGYTF.

The chain joins TRBV3-1 to TRBJ1-4; D unresolved. This CDR3 comprises 14 residues. Germline CDR1 and CDR2: LGHDT and YNNKEL (reference sequence). The V gene lost 0 bases and the J gene lost 8 bases, with 10 bases spanning the gap. This chain's CDR3 is CASSQEIRWEKLFF. CDR3 coding DNA: TGTGCCAGCAGCCAAGAGATCCGATGGGAAAAACTGTTTTTT.

This clonotype has only a few counts. The J gene is TRBJ1-3, the V gene TRBV5-5; 10 positions match TRBD1. CDR3 length: 18 residues. The junction had 12 bases not matched to a gene; V was cut back by 4 bases and J by 2 bases. CDR1 SGHKS and CDR2 YYEKEE come from the germline V gene (reference sequence). DNA for the CDR3: TGTGCCAGCAGCCAAGGACAGGGGGGAACTCTCGCTGGAAACACCATATATTTT. Translated: CASSQGQGGTLAGNTIYF.

This clonotype was picked up a small number of times. The chain carries TRBV4-2 and TRBJ2-1, with D tentatively TRBD1 (6 bases). The CDR3 extends over 15 amino acids. V was clipped by 2 bases and J by 6 bases, with 14 bases between them. The germline gives CDR1 LGHNA, CDR2 YNFKEQ. Written as DNA, the CDR3 is TGTGCCAGCAGCCAACCGACGGACAGAACCAATGAGCAGTTCTTC. Amino acids: CASSQPTDRTNEQFF.

This clonotype was counted only a few times. This sequence joins TRBV12-3 or TRBV12-4 and TRBJ1-5; D ambiguous. The CDR3 contains 16 residues. The V end lost 3 bases, the J end lost 0 bases, and 12 bases lay between the germline ends. The CDR3 loop reads CASSLAGLSSNQPQHF. The CDR3 DNA reads TGTGCCAGCAGTTTGGCGGGTCTCAGTAGCAATCAGCCCCAGCATTTT.

A word on this clonotype: A much larger clone lies a single base off, so this may be a read error. The rearrangement uses TRBV4-2 and TRBJ2-1; D unclear. The CDR3 spans 12 residues. Germline CDR1 LGHNA, CDR2 YNFKEQ. The V end was cut by 3 bases, the J end by 0 bases, with 0 bases between. CDR3 in DNA: TGTGCCAGCAGCCACTCCTACAATGAGCAGTTCTTC. Residues: CASSHSYNEQFF.

CDR3 DNA sequence: TGTGCCACCAGTGACGGGACAGGGCCGATGGTCACAGATACGCAGTATTTT. Translating gives CATSDGTGPMVTDTQYF. The gene calls are TRBV24-1 and TRBJ2-3, with 9 nucleotides matching TRBD1. V shed 4 bases and J 2 bases; nucleotides not matched to a gene: 9. The length of the CDR3 is 17 residues. CDR1 is KGHDR, CDR2 SFDVKD, per germline.

This clonotype was observed a few times. The chain is built from TRBV5-1 and TRBJ2-5, with 9 bases matching TRBD1. V gave up 4 bases and J gave up 5 bases; unmatched junction bases: 6. The CDR3 sequence is 14 residues long. The germline V gene encodes CDR1 SGHRS and CDR2 YFSETQ. In DNA form, the CDR3 reads TGCGCCAGCAGCCTGGGACAGGGTTCCGAGACCCAGTACTTC. It specifies CASSLGQGSETQYF.

The J gene is TRBJ1-2, the V gene TRBV9, with unresolved D. The CDR3 is 16 residues long. V gave up 3 bases and J gave up 0 bases, with 15 bases separating them. Germline V lookup: CDR1 SGDLS, CDR2 YYNGEE. This CDR3 is CASSARRSTANYGYTF. The CDR3 DNA reads TGTGCCAGCAGCGCACGACGGAGCACAGCTAACTATGGCTACACCTTC.

The sample holds a few counts of this clonotype. The rearrangement joins TRBV5-1 to TRBJ2-3; perhaps D is TRBD1 or TRBD2 (5 bases each). Trimming cost V 4 bases and J 2 bases, with 8 bases left between them. Per the germline V gene, CDR1 is SGHRS and CDR2 is YFSETQ. The length of the CDR3 is 13 residues. CDR3 region: CASSGDDTDTQYF. The CDR3 DNA sequence: TGCGCCAGCAGCGGGGACGACACAGATACGCAGTATTTT.

This clonotype has more than one count but fewer than ten. This chain links TRBV5-1 with TRBJ2-7; D is possibly TRBD1 or TRBD2 (5 bases each). The CDR3 contains 16 residues. V lost 0 bases to trimming and J lost 3 bases, with 16 bases between them. In germline, CDR1 is SGHRS, CDR2 YFSETQ. CDR3 protein: CASSLGGAARLYEQYF. The CDR3 DNA reads as TGCGCCAGCAGCTTGGGAGGGGCAGCCCGTCTCTACGAGCAGTACTTC. Variable domain in full (rest from reference TRBV5-1 and TRBJ2-7): KAGVTQTPRYLIKTRGQQVTLSCSPISGHRSVSWYQQTPGQGLQFLFEYFSETQRNKGNFPGRFSGRQFSNSRSEMNVSTLELGDSALYLCASSLGGAARLYEQYFGPGTRLTVT.

This clonotype was seen only a few times. This chain links TRBV7-9 with TRBJ2-5; the match to TRBD2 covers 10 bases. The ends lost 3 bases at V and 5 bases at J; junction bases unmatched: 6. Germline V gene sequence: CDR1 SEHNR, CDR2 FQNEAQ (reference sequence). CDR3 size: 15 residues. CDR3 in amino acids: CASSFRLAGPETQYF. For the CDR3, the DNA is TGTGCCAGCAGCTTCCGACTAGCGGGTCCGGAGACCCAGTACTTC.

J is TRBJ2-7 and V is TRBV5-1, with D perhaps TRBD1 or TRBD2 (5 bases each). Trimming left V 5 bases short and J 6 bases short, with 18 bases between. Germline V lookup: CDR1 SGHRS, CDR2 YFSETQ. CDR3 size: 14 residues. Here the CDR3 reads CASSPHPGTREQYV. In nucleotides, the CDR3 is TGCGCCAGCAGTCCACACCCCGGGACCCGCGAGCAGTACGTC.

V is TRBV5-6 and J is TRBJ1-5; D remains unclear. The length of the CDR3 is 15 residues. V shed 4 bases and J shed 0 bases, with 11 bases lying between them. Germline values: CDR1 SGHDT, CDR2 YYEEEE. The CDR3 DNA reads TGTGCCAGCAGCCTTTCCGGGGATAGCAATCAGCCCCAGCATTTT. Translation gives CASSLSGDSNQPQHF. Looking up the rest from reference TRBV5-6 and TRBJ1-5 gives the full variable domain: DAGVTQSPTHLIKTRGQQVTLRCSPKSGHDTVSWYQQALGQGPQFIFQYYEEEERQRGNFPDRFSGHQFPNYSSELNVNALLLGDSALYLCASSLSGDSNQPQHFGDGTRLSIL.

This clonotype was seen only a few times. For the CDR3, the DNA is TGCGCCAGCAGCCAAGATGGGGGCTACAATGAGCAGTTCTTC. Translated, it gives CASSQDGGYNEQFF. The chain recombines TRBV4-3 with TRBJ2-1, with D perhaps matching TRBD1 or TRBD2 (5 bases each). CDR3 size: 14 residues. Trimming removed 0 bases at V and 3 bases at J, with 6 bases between. Germline assignment: CDR1 LGHNA and CDR2 YSLEER.

Many counts were recorded for this clonotype. The rearrangement links TRBV15 to TRBJ1-4; no clear D gene. Germline CDR1 is LNHNV and CDR2 is YYDKDF (reference sequence). V dropped 0 bases and J dropped 7 bases, with 15 bases sitting between them. The CDR3 is made up of 16 amino acids. CDR3 nucleotide sequence: TGTGCCACCAGCAGAGACCTGACCCGCCTTGGTGAAAAACTGTTTTTT. This codes for CATSRDLTRLGEKLFF. Together with reference TRBV15 and TRBJ1-4, the CDR3 gives the full variable domain: DAMVIQNPRYQVTQFGKPVTLSCSQTLNHNVMYWYQQKSSQAPKLLFHYYDKDFNNEADTPDNFQSRRPNTSFCFLDIRSPGLGDTAMYLCATSRDLTRLGEKLFFGSGTQLSVL.